These T cell receptor beta chains were read from a single sample in a study of cytomegalovirus exposure and HLA in healthy donors. Profiling relied on immunoSEQ multiplex PCR, and the TCRdb table lists in-frame clones only, not all of them. Here the sample spans 70,000 to 75,000 clones, around 94% being singletons. The sample was PBMCs. The receptors were sampled from a woman aged 18 to 35 in good health and CMV-seropositive. Both conserved end residues are part of each CDR3. A D gene is named only where the DNA matches it firmly. Clone size, where shown, is once, few, many, or a class for clones that have expanded.

D,length,V,J,size,CDR3,DNA
NA,16,TRBV18,TRBJ1-4,NA,CASSPQLGLGDEKLFF,TGTGCCAGCTCACCACAGCTCGGGCTAGGGGATGAAAAACTGTTTTTT
NA,14,TRBV4-1,TRBJ1-1,NA,CASSRRAGNTEAFF,TGCGCCAGCAGCAGGAGGGCGGGGAACACTGAAGCTTTCTTT
TRBD2,13,TRBV5-5,TRBJ2-3,NA,CASSLLAGGAQYF,TGTGCCAGCAGCTTGCTAGCGGGGGGGGCGCAGTATTTT
TRBD1,14,TRBV11-2,TRBJ2-1,NA,CASRTGTGHNEQFF,TGTGCCAGCCGGACCGGGACAGGCCACAATGAGCAGTTCTTC
TRBD1,13,TRBV10-1,TRBJ2-1,NA,CASGTGFYNEQFF,TGCGCCAGCGGGACAGGGTTCTACAATGAGCAGTTCTTC
NA,14,TRBV5-1,TRBJ1-1,NA,CASSLGGGGTEAFF,TGCGCCAGCAGCTTGGGGGGCGGGGGCACTGAAGCTTTCTTT
NA,14,TRBV5-4,TRBJ2-3,NA,CASSLDSSTDTQYF,TGTGCCAGCAGCTTGGACTCATCCACAGATACGCAGTATTTT
TRBD1,14,TRBV6-6,TRBJ2-5,NA,CASSYGQGLGTQYF,TGTGCCAGCAGTTATGGACAGGGGCTGGGGACCCAGTACTTC
NA,16,TRBV6-4,TRBJ1-5,NA,CASSERQKYSNQPQHF,TGTGCCAGCAGTGAGAGACAGAAATATAGCAATCAGCCCCAGCATTTT
NA,14,TRBV6-5,TRBJ1-2,NA,CASSYLVGHVGYTF,TGTGCCAGCAGTTACCTGGTGGGGCACGTTGGCTACACCTTC
NA,16,TRBV25-1,TRBJ2-1,few,CASSGLTSTTYNEQFF,TGTGCCAGCAGTGGCTTGACATCGACCACCTACAATGAGCAGTTCTTC
NA,14,TRBV4-1,TRBJ2-1,NA,CASSQDVSYNEQFF,TGCGCCAGCAGCCAAGACGTTTCCTACAATGAGCAGTTCTTC
NA,14,TRBV5-1,TRBJ2-1,NA,CASSLRGTDNEQFF,TGCGCCAGCAGCTTGAGGGGAACGGACAATGAGCAGTTCTTC
TRBD1,13,TRBV18,TRBJ1-1,once,CASSPTGGTEAFF,TGTGCCAGCTCACCGACAGGGGGCACTGAAGCTTTCTTT
NA,19,TRBV21-1,TRBJ1-4,NA,CASSKAGEGHRNRREKLFF,TGTGCCAGCAGCAAAGCGGGTGAGGGACACCGAAACAGGCGTGAAAAACTGTTTTTT
TRBD1,12,TRBV11-2,TRBJ2-7,NA,CASRTGFHEQYF,TGTGCCAGCAGGACAGGGTTTCACGAGCAGTACTTC
TRBD2,14,TRBV19,TRBJ2-1,NA,CASSIGLAHNEQFF,TGTGCCAGTAGTATAGGACTAGCGCACAATGAGCAGTTCTTC
TRBD1,15,TRBV2,TRBJ1-3,NA,CASSRTGRLGNTIYF,TGTGCCAGCAGTCGGACAGGGAGATTGGGAAACACCATATATTTT
TRBD1,13,TRBV5-1,TRBJ1-2,NA,CASSSDRVYGYTF,TGCGCCAGCAGCTCGGACAGGGTCTATGGCTACACCTTC
TRBD2,18,TRBV14,TRBJ2-7,NA,CASSPGTSGGASSYEQYF,TGTGCCAGCAGCCCCGGGACTAGCGGGGGGGCAAGCTCCTACGAGCAGTACTTC
NA,15,TRBV5-6,TRBJ1-5,NA,CASSLAGVSNQPQHF,TGTGCCAGCAGCTTGGCCGGGGTGAGCAATCAGCCCCAGCATTTT
NA,15,TRBV19,TRBJ2-7,once,CASSFGLGSSYEQYF,TGTGCCAGTAGTTTCGGACTGGGAAGCTCCTACGAGCAGTACTTC
NA,12,TRBV28,TRBJ1-3,NA,CASSLSRQVVYF,TGTGCCAGCAGTTTATCTCGACAGGTCGTATATTTT
TRBD2,14,TRBV5-1,TRBJ2-3,few,CASKTSGFTDTQYF,TGCGCCAGCAAAACTAGCGGTTTCACAGATACGCAGTATTTT
NA,15,TRBV6-5,TRBJ1-3,NA,CASSNQGFSGNTIYF,TGTGCCAGCAGTAACCAGGGGTTCTCTGGAAACACCATATATTTT
NA,15,TRBV5-1,TRBJ2-7,NA,CASSFGTPSSYEQYF,TGCGCCAGCAGCTTCGGGACACCTAGTTCCTACGAGCAGTACTTC
NA,15,TRBV9,TRBJ2-1,NA,CASSVGRSPYNEQFF,TGTGCCAGCAGCGTAGGCAGGTCCCCCTACAATGAGCAGTTCTTC
TRBD2,18,TRBV4-2,TRBJ2-3,NA,CASSQVAGGPSSTDTQYF,TGTGCCAGCAGCCAAGTAGCGGGGGGGCCGTCTAGCACAGATACGCAGTATTTT
NA,12,TRBV29-1,TRBJ1-2,NA,CSGVDTNYGYTF,TGCAGCGGCGTCGACACAAACTATGGCTACACCTTC
TRBD2,17,TRBV29-1,TRBJ2-1,NA,CSAGASGRPSSYNEQFF,TGCAGCGCCGGGGCTAGCGGGAGGCCCAGCTCCTACAATGAGCAGTTCTTC
NA,12,TRBV30,TRBJ1-4,NA,CAWSPTGKKLFF,TGTGCCTGGAGCCCCACAGGGAAAAAACTGTTTTTT
NA,15,TRBV5-1,TRBJ2-2,NA,CASSLPGANTGELFF,TGCGCCAGCAGCCTCCCGGGGGCGAACACCGGGGAGCTGTTTTTT
NA,13,TRBV19,TRBJ1-1,NA,CASSNRELPEAFF,TGTGCCAGTAGTAACCGGGAACTACCTGAAGCTTTCTTT
NA,15,TRBV5-4,TRBJ1-3,NA,CASSLSLESGNTIYF,TGTGCCAGCAGCTTGTCCCTGGAGTCTGGAAACACCATATATTTT
NA,12,TRBV5-1,TRBJ2-7,NA,CASSLTGNEQYF,TGCGCCAGCAGCTTGACAGGGAACGAGCAGTACTTC
NA,12,TRBV14,TRBJ2-1,NA,CASSPDLNEQFF,TGTGCCAGCAGCCCAGACCTCAATGAGCAGTTCTTC
TRBD1,15,TRBV4-1,TRBJ1-2,once,CASSQERQGHYGYTF,TGCGCCAGCAGCCAAGAGCGACAGGGCCACTATGGCTACACCTTC
TRBD1,14,TRBV28,TRBJ1-1,NA,CASSLEGANTEAFF,TGTGCCAGCAGTTTAGAGGGGGCGAACACTGAAGCTTTCTTT
NA,16,TRBV9,TRBJ2-1,NA,CASSPGVDSPYNEQFF,TGTGCCAGCAGCCCAGGTGTGGACTCCCCGTACAATGAGCAGTTCTTC
TRBD1,13,TRBV29-1,TRBJ1-1,NA,CSVVLGRQGGAFF,TGCAGCGTTGTGCTCGGGCGGCAGGGGGGTGCTTTCTTT
NA,16,TRBV7-8,TRBJ1-1,once,CASSLVRGLGKVEAFF,TGTGCCAGCAGCTTAGTCAGGGGTTTGGGTAAGGTTGAAGCTTTCTTT
TRBD2,13,TRBV7-6,TRBJ2-5,NA,CASSFAGDETQYF,TGTGCCAGCAGCTTCGCGGGAGATGAGACCCAGTACTTC
TRBD1,14,TRBV6-5,TRBJ2-1,NA,CASSHRDRANEQFF,TGTGCCAGCAGCCACCGGGACAGGGCCAATGAGCAGTTCTTC
NA,13,TRBV6-1,TRBJ1-2,NA,CASTKGRSYGYTF,TGTGCCAGCACCAAGGGGAGGAGCTATGGCTACACCTTC
TRBD2,17,TRBV14,TRBJ2-3,NA,CASSLRGLAGRTDTQYF,TGTGCCAGCAGCCTCAGGGGACTAGCGGGCCGCACAGATACGCAGTATTTT
TRBD1,13,TRBV18,TRBJ1-5,NA,CASSSTGAQPQHF,TGTGCCAGCTCATCAACAGGGGCTCAGCCCCAGCATTTT
TRBD1,14,TRBV29-1,TRBJ1-1,NA,CSARTGRMNTEAFF,TGCAGCGCCAGGACAGGGAGGATGAACACTGAAGCTTTCTTT